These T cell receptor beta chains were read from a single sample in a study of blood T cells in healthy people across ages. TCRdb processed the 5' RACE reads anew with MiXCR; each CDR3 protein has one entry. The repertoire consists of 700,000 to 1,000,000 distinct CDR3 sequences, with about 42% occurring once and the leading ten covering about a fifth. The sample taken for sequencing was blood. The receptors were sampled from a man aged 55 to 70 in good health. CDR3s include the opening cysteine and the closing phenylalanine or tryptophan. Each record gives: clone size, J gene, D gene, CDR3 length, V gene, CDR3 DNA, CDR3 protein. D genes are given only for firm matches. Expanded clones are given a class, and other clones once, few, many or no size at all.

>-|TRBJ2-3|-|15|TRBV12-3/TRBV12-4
TGTGCCAGCCCTACCGGGACCTGGGGCACAGATACGCAGTATTTT
CASPTGTWGTDTQYF
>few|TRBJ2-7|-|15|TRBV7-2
TGTGCCAGCAGCCTGACCCCCGGGGGCTTTACCGAGCAGTACTTC
CASSLTPGGFTEQYF
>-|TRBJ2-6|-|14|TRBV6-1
TGTGCGGTGGGGACCCAGTCTGGGGCCAACGTCCTGACTTTC
CAVGTQSGANVLTF
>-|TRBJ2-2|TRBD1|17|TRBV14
TGTGCCAGCAGCCACGATGGATTCAGGGGGTATACCGGGGAGCTGTTTTTT
CASSHDGFRGYTGELFF
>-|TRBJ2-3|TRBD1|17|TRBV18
TGTGCCAGCTCACGGGACAGGATCACCCTTAACACAGATACGCAGTATTTT
CASSRDRITLNTDTQYF
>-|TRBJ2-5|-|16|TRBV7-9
TGTGCCAGCAGCCCTGGGTGGGATGTGTCCTACAATGAGCAGTACTTC
CASSPGWDVSYNEQYF
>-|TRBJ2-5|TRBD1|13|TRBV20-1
TGCAGTGCCAAGACAGGGGGCGCGGAGACCCAGTACTTC
CSAKTGGAETQYF
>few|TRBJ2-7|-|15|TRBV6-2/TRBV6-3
TGTGCCAGCAGTTATGGTTCCGGAAACGTCTACGAGCAGTACTTC
CASSYGSGNVYEQYF
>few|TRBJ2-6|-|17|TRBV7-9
TGTGCCAGCAGCTTTGTAAAGGGGAGCTCTGGGGCCAACGTCCTGACTTTC
CASSFVKGSSGANVLTF
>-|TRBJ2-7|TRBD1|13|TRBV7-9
TGTGCCAGCAGCTCACAGGGGCCAGGCGAGCAGTACTTC
CASSSQGPGEQYF
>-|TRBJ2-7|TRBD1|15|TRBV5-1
TGCGCCAGCAGCTTTTCACAGGGGGCGTCCTACGAGCAGTACTTC
CASSFSQGASYEQYF
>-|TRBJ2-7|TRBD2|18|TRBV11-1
TGTGCCAGCAGTGAGGAGCGGGGACCTTCTTTACGCGGGGACGAGCAGTACTTC
CASSEERGPSLRGDEQYF
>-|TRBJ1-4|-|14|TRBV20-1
TGCAGTGCTATTGATTGGGGATATAATGAAAAACTGTTTTTT
CSAIDWGYNEKLFF
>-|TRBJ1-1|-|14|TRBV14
TGTGCCAGCAGCCAGTCGCCCCCGAACACTGAAGCTTTCTTT
CASSQSPPNTEAFF
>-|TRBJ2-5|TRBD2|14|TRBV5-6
TGTGCCAGCGGAGCGGGGGGCCTCCAAGAGACCCAGTACTTC
CASGAGGLQETQYF
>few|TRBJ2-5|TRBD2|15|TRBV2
TGTGCCAGCAGTACGTCCGGGACTAGCGGGGCTGAGCAGTACTTC
CASSTSGTSGAEQYF
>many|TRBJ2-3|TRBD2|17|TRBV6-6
TGTGCCAGCAGTTACCCGCAGACTAGCGGGGAGAAACATACGCAGTATTTT
CASSYPQTSGEKHTQYF